This TCR beta chain was documented in a study of T cell responses to AZD1222 COVID-19 vaccine. Findings and limits, study-wide: The repertoires were collected only after the peak T cell response. Spike-specific TCR breadth rose after two AZD1222 doses, and depth rose as well. There were vaccine-associated CD4 TCRs across spike, dominant at 160-218 and 743-854.

Assay: immunoSEQ multiplex PCR; the TCRdb copy retains only in-frame clones and omits some. This table has tens of thousands of clones, 75% to 95% appearing once. As regards this clone: What it binds is unknown.

The sequences come from peripheral blood, collected 28 days after the second AZD1222 dose. This receptor was obtained from an adult who received the AZD1222 COVID-19 vaccine.

CDR3 residues: CASSAGTRAGDGYTF. The CDR3 DNA is TGTGCCAGCAGCGCAGGGACACGAGCTGGAGATGGCTACACCTTC. This chain connects TRBV9 to TRBJ1-2, with D tentatively TRBD1 (6 bases). V lost 3 bases, J lost 6 bases, and 18 bases lay in between. Germline V CDR1 and CDR2: SGDLS, YYNGEE. CDR3 length equals 15 residues.